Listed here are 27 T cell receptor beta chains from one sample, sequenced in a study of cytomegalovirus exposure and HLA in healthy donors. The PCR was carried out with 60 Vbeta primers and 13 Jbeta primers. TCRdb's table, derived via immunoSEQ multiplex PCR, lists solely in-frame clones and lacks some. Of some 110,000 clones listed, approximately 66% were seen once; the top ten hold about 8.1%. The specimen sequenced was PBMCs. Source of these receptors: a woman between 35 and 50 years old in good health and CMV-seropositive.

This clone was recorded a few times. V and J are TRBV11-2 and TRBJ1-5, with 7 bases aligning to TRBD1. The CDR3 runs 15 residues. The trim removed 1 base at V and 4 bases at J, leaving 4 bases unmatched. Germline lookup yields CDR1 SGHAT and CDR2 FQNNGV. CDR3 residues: CASSLGGQFNQPQHF. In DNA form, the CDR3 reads TGTGCCAGCAGCTTAGGGGGACAGTTTAATCAGCCCCAGCATTTT.

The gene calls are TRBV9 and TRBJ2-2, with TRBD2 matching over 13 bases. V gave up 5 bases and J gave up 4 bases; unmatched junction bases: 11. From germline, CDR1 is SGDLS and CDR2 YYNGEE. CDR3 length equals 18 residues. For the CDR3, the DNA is TGTGCCAGCAGACAAAGCCCCGGACTAGCGGGAGCCACCGGGGAGCTGTTTTTT. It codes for CASRQSPGLAGATGELFF.

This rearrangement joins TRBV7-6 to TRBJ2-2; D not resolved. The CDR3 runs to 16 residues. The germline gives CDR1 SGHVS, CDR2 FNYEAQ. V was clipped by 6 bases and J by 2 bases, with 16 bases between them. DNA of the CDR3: TGTGCCAGCAGTTCCCTGAGCGCGGTAAACACCGGGGAGCTGTTTTTT. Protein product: CASSSLSAVNTGELFF.

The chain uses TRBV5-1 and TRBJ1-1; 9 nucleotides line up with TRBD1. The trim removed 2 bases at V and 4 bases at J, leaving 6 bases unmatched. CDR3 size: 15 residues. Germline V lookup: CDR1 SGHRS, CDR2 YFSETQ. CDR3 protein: CASSFAGTGSTEAFF. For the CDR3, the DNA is TGCGCCAGCAGCTTTGCCGGGACAGGGAGCACTGAAGCTTTCTTT.

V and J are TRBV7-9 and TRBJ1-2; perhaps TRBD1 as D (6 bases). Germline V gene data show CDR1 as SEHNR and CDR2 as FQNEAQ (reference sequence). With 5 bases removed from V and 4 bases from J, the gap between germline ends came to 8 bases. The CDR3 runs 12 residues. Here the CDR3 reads CASSMDSYGYTF. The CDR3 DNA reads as TGTGCCAGCAGCATGGACAGCTATGGCTACACCTTC.

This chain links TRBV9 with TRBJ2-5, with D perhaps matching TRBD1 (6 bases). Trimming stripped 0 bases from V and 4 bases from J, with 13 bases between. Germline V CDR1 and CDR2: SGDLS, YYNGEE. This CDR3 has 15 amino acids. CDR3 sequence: CASSVAGALGETQYF. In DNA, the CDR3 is TGTGCCAGCAGCGTAGCAGGGGCTCTCGGAGAGACCCAGTACTTC.

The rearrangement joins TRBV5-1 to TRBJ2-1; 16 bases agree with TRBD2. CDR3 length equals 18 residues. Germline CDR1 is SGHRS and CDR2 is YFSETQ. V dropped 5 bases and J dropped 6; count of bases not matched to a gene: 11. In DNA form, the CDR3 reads TGCGCCAGCAGAGGGACTAGCGGGAGGGGACGTTCCGGCAATGAGCAGTTCTTC. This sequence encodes CASRGTSGRGRSGNEQFF.

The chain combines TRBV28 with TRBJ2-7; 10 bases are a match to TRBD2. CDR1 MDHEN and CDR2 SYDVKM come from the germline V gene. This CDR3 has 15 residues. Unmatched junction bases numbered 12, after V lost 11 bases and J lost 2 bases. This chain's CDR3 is CAAQGGTSDPYEQYF. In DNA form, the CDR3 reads TGTGCCGCTCAAGGGGGGACTAGCGATCCCTACGAGCAGTACTTC.

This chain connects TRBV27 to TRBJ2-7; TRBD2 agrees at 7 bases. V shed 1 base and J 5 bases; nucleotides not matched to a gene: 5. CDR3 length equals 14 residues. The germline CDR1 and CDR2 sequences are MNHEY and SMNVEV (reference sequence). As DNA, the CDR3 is TGTGCCAGCAGTTTATTGGCTAGCGGCGACGAGCAGTACTTC. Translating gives CASSLLASGDEQYF.

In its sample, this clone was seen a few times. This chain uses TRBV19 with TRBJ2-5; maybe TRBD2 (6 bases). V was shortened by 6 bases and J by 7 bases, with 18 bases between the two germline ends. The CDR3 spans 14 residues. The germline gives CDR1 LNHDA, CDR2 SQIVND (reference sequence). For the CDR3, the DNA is TGTGCCAGTAGCCCCGGGAGCATCGTTTGGACCCAGTACTTC. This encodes CASSPGSIVWTQYF. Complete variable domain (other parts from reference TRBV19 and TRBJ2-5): DGGITQSPKYLFRKEGQNVTLSCEQNLNHDAMYWYRQDPGQGLRLIYYSQIVNDFQKGDIAEGYSVSREKKESFPLTVTSAQKNPTAFYLCASSPGSIVWTQYFGPGTRLLVL.

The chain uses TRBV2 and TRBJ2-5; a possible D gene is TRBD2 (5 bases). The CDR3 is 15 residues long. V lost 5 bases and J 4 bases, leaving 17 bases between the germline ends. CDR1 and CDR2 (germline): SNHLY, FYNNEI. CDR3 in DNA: TGTGCCAGCAGTCTCCCCCGGACTCACGGAGAGACCCAGTACTTC. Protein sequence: CASSLPRTHGETQYF.

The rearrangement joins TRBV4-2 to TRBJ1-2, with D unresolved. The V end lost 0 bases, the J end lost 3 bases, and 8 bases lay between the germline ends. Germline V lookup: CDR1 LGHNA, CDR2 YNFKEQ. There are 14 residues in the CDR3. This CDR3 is CASSQEVGDYGYTF. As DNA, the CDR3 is TGTGCCAGCAGCCAAGAGGTGGGCGACTATGGCTACACCTTC.

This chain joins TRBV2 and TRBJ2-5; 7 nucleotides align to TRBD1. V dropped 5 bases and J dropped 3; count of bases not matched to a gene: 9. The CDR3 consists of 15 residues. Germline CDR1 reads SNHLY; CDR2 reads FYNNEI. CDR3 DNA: TGTGCCAGCAGTATAGGACAGGCCAGAAAAGAGACCCAGTACTTC. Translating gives CASSIGQARKETQYF.

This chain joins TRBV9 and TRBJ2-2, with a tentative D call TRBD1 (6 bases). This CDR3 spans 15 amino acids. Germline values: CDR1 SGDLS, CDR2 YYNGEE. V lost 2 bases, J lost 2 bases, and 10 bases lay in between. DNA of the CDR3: TGTGCCAGCAGCGTGCTGGGACATAACACCGGGGAGCTGTTTTTT. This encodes CASSVLGHNTGELFF.

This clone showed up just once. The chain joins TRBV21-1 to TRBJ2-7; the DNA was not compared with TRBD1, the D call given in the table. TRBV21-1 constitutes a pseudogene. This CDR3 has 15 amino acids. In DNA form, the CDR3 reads TGTGCCAGCAGCGGGCACAGGGGGGTCACCTACGAGCAGTACTTC. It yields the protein CASSGHRGVTYEQYF.

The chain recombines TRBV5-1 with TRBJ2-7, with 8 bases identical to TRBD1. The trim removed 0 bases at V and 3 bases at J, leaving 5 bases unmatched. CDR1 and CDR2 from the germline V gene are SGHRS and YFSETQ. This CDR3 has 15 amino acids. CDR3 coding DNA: TGCGCCAGCAGCTTGGATGGGACAGGACACTACGAGCAGTACTTC. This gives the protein CASSLDGTGHYEQYF.

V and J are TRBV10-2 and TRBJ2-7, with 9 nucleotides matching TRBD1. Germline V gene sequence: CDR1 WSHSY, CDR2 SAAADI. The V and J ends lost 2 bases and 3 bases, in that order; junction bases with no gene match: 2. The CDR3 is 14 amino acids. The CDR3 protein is CASSEGTGSYEQYF. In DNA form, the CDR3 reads TGCGCCAGCAGTGAGGGGACAGGGAGCTACGAGCAGTACTTC.

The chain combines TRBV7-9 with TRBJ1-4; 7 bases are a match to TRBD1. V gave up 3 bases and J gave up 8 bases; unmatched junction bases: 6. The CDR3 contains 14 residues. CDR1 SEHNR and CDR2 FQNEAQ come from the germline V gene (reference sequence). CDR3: CASSFGTEGEKLFF. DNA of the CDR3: TGTGCCAGCAGCTTCGGGACAGAAGGGGAAAAACTGTTTTTT.

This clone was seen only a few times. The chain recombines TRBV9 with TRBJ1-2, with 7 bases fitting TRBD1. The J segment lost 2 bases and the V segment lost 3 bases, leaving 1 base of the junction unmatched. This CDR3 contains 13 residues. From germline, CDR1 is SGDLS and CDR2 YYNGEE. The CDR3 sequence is CASSETGNYGYTF. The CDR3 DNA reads TGTGCCAGCAGCGAGACAGGGAACTATGGCTACACCTTC.

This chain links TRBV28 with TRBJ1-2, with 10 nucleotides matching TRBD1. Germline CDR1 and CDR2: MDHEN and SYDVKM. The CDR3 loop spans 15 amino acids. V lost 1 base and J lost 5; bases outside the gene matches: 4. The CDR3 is CASSLSGTGVYGYTF. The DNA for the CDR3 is TGTGCCAGCAGTTTATCCGGGACAGGGGTTTATGGCTACACCTTC.

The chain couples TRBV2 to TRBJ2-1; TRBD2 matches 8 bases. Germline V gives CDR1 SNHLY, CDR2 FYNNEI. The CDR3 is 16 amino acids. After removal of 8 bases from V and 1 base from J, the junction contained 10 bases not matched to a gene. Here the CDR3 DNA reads TGTGCCAGCTCCGAATTAAGCGGGAGATCCTACAATGAGCAGTTCTTC. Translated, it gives CASSELSGRSYNEQFF.

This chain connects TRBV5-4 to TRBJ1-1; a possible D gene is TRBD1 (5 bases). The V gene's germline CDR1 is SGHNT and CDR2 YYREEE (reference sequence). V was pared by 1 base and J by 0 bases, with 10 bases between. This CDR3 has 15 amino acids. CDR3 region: CASSLSGQMNTEAFF. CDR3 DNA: TGTGCCAGCAGCTTGTCTGGACAAATGAACACTGAAGCTTTCTTT.

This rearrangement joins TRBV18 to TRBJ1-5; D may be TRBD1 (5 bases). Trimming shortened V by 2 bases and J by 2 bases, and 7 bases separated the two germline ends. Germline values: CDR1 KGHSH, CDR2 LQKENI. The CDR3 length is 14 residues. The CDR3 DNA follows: TGTGCCAGCTCACCAGAACAGGGCAATCAGCCCCAGCATTTT. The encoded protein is CASSPEQGNQPQHF.

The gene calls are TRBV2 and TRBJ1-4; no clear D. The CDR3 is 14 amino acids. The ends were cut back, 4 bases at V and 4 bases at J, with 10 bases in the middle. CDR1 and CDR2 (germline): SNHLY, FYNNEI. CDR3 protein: CASSVGGDNEKLFF. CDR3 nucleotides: TGTGCCAGCAGTGTGGGCGGGGATAATGAAAAACTGTTTTTT.

DNA of the CDR3: TGTGCCAGCAGCTTGGCCGCAATAGGGGCCCACGAGCAGTACTTC. Protein product: CASSLAAIGAHEQYF. The chain employs TRBV5-6 and TRBJ2-7; possibly TRBD1 for D (5 bases). The CDR3 loop spans 15 amino acids. V shed 0 bases and J shed 5 bases, with 15 bases lying between them. In germline, CDR1 is SGHDT, CDR2 YYEEEE.

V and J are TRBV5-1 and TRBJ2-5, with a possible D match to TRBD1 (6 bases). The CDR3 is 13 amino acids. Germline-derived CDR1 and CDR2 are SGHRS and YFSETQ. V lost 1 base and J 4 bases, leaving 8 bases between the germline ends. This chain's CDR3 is CASSLSGVETQYF. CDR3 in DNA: TGCGCCAGCAGCTTGTCAGGGGTAGAGACCCAGTACTTC.

CDR3 region: CASSTPGQITDTQYF. Here the CDR3 DNA reads TGTGCCAGCAGTACACCGGGACAGATCACAGATACGCAGTATTTT. The V call is TRBV7-9, the J call TRBJ2-3; 7 positions agree with TRBD1. Germline CDR1 reads SEHNR; CDR2 reads FQNEAQ (reference sequence). The CDR3 sequence is 15 residues long. J was trimmed by 2 bases and V by 6 bases; bases with no gene match: 8.